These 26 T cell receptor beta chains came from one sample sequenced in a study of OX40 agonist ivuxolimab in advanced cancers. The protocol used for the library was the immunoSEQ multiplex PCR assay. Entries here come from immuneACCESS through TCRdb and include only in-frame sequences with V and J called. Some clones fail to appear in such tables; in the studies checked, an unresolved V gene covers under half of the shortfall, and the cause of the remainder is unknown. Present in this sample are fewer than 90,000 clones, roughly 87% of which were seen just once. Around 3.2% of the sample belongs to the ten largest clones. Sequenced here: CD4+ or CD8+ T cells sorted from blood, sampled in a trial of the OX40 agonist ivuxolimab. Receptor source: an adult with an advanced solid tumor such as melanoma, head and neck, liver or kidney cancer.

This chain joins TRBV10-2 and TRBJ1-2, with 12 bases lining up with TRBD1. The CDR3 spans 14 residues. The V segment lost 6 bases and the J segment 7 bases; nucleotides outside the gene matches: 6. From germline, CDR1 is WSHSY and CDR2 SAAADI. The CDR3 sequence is CASSRDRGLSGYTF. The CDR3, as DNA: TGCGCCAGCAGCCGGGACAGGGGGCTTAGTGGCTACACCTTC.

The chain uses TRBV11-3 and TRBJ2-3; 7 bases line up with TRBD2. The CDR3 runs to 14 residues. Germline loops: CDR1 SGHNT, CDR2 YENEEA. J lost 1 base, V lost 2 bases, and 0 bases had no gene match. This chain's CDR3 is CASSLLAGTDTQYF. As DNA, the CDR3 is TGTGCCAGCAGCTTACTAGCGGGCACAGATACGCAGTATTTT.

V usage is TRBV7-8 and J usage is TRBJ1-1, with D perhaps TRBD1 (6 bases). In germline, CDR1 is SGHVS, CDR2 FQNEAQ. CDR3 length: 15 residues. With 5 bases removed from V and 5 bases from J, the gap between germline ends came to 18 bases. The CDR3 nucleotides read TGTGCCAGCAGCAAAGAGGGGGGCGAGTGGACTGAAGCTTTCTTT. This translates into CASSKEGGEWTEAFF.

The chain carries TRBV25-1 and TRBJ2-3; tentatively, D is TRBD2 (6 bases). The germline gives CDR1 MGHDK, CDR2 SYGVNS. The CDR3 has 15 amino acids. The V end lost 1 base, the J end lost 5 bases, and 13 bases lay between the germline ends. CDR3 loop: CASSEWGVGEDTQYF. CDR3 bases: TGTGCCAGCAGTGAATGGGGGGTCGGAGAAGATACGCAGTATTTT.

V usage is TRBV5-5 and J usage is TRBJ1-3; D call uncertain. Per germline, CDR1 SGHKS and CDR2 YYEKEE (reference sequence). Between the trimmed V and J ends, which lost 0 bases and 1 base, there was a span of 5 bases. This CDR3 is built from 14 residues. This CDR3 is CASSLVGSGNTIYF. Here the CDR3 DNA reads TGTGCCAGCAGCTTGGTAGGGTCTGGAAACACCATATATTTT.

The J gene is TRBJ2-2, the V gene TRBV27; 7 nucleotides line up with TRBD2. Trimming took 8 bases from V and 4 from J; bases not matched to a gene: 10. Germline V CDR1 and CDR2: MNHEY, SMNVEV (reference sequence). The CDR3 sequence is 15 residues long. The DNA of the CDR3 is TGTGCCAGCGAAGCCGGGGGGAAAGGCACCGGGGAGCTGTTTTTT. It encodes CASEAGGKGTGELFF.

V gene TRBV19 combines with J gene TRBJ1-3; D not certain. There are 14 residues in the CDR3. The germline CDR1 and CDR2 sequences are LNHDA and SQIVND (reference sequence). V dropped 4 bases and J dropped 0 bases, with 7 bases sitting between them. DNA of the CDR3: TGTGCCAGTAGTAACGTCGCCTCTGGAAACACCATATATTTT. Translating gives CASSNVASGNTIYF.

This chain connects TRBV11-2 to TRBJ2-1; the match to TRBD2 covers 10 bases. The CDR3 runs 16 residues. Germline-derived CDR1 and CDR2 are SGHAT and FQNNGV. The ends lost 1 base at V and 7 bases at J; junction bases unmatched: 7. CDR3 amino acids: CASSLVSGRAWNEQFF. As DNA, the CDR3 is TGTGCCAGCAGCTTAGTGAGCGGGAGGGCCTGGAATGAGCAGTTCTTC.

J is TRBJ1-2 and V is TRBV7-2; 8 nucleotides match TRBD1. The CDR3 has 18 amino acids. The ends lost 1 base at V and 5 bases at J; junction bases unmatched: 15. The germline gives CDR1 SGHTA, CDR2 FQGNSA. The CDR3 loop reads CASSLETGAAGFRYGYTF. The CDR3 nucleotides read TGTGCCAGCAGCTTAGAGACAGGGGCCGCTGGGTTTCGGTATGGCTACACCTTC.

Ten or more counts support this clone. CDR3 sequence: CASRTLTEAFF. The DNA for the CDR3 is TGTGCCAGTAGGACCCTCACTGAAGCTTTCTTT. The chain joins TRBV19 to TRBJ1-1, with no clear D. Germline V CDR1 and CDR2: LNHDA, SQIVND (reference sequence). V lost 6 bases to trimming and J lost 4 bases, with 6 bases between them. This CDR3 has 11 amino acids.

The CDR3 DNA reads as TGTGCCACCAGCAGAGATAGGGGCCCCTTGGAGGGGACGCAGTATTTT. Its protein is CATSRDRGPLEGTQYF. The chain links TRBV15 to TRBJ2-3; possibly TRBD2 for D (6 bases). The CDR3 runs to 16 residues. In germline, CDR1 is LNHNV, CDR2 YYDKDF (reference sequence). V was cut by 0 bases and J by 9 bases, with 19 bases left in between.

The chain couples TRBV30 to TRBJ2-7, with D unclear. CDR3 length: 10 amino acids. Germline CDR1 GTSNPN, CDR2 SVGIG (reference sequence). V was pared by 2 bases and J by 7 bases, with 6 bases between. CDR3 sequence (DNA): TGTGCCTGGAGTATGGGGGAGCAGTACTTC. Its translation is CAWSMGEQYF.

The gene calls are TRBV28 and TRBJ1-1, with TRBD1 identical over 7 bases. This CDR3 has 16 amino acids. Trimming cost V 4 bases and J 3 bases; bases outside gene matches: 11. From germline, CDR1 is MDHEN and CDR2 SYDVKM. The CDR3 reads CASSSNRGTYDTEAFF. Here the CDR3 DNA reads TGTGCCAGCAGTTCCAACAGGGGTACGTATGACACTGAAGCTTTCTTT.

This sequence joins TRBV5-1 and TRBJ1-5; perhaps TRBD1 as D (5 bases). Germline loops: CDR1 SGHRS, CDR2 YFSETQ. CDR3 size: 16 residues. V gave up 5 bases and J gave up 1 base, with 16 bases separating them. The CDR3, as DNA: TGCGCCAGCAGAGAAGGATCAGGGTCGAGCAATCAGCCCCAGCATTTT. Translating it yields CASREGSGSSNQPQHF.

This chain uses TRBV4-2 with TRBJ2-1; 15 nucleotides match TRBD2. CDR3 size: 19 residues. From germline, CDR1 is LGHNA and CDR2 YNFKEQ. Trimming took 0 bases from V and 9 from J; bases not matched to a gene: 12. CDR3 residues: CASSQDLGLAGGLYAEQFF. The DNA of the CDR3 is TGTGCCAGCAGCCAAGATCTAGGACTAGCGGGAGGGCTCTACGCTGAGCAGTTCTTC.

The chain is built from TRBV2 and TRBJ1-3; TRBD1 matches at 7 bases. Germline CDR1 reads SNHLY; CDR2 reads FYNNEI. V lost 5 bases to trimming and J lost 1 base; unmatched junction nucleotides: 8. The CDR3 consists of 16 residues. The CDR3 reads CASSPPPTGSGNTIYF. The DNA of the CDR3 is TGTGCCAGCAGTCCCCCCCCGACAGGGTCTGGAAACACCATATATTTT. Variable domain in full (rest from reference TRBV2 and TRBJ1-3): EPEVTQTPSHQVTQMGQEVILRCVPISNHLYFYWYRQILGQKVEFLVSFYNNEISEKSEIFDDQFSVERPDGSNFTLKIRSTKLEDSAMYFCASSPPPTGSGNTIYFGEGSWLTVV.

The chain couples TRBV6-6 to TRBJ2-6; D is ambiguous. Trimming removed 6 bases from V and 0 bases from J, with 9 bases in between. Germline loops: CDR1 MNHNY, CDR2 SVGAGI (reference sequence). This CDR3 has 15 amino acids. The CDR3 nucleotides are TGTGCCAGCAGAGATAAGGGCTCTGGGGCCAACGTCCTGACTTTC. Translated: CASRDKGSGANVLTF.

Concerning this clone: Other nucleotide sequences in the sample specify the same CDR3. The CDR3 DNA sequence: TGTGCCAGCAGCTTGCGACAGGGAGACGGCTACACCTTC. Amino acids: CASSLRQGDGYTF. The rearrangement links TRBV5-6 to TRBJ1-2; 7 bases align to TRBD1. V lost 1 base and J lost 8; bases outside the gene matches: 5. Germline V gives CDR1 SGHDT, CDR2 YYEEEE. This CDR3 has 13 residues.

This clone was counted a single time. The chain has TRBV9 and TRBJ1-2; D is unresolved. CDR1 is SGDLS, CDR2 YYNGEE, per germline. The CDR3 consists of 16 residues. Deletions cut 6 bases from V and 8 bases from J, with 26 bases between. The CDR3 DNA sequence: TGTGCCAGCACCCCCACCTCCGGGGTGCCTCGGGGAGGCTACACCTTC. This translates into CASTPTSGVPRGGYTF. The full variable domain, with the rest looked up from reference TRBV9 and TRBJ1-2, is DSGVTQTPKHLITATGQRVTLRCSPRSGDLSVYWYQQSLDQGLQFLIQYYNGEERAKGNILERFSAQQFPDLHSELNLSSLELGDSALYFCASTPTSGVPRGGYTFGSGTRLTVV.

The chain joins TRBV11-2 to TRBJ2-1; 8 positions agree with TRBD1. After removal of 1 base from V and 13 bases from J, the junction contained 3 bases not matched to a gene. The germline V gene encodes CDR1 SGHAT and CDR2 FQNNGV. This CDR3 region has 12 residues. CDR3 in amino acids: CASSLGTGSQFF. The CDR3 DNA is TGTGCCAGCAGCTTAGGGACAGGGAGCCAGTTCTTC.

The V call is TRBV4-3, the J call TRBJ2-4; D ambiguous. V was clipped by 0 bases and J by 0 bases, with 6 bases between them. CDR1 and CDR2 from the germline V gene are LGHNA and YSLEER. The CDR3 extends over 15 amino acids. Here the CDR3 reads CASSQDGLAKNIQYF. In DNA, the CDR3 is TGCGCCAGCAGCCAAGACGGGTTAGCCAAAAACATTCAGTACTTC.

CDR3 nucleotide sequence: TGTGCCAGTAGTATCTATGACAGGGCCGGGGGCTACACCTTC. The encoded protein is CASSIYDRAGGYTF. This chain connects TRBV19 to TRBJ1-2, with TRBD1 matching over 7 bases. Germline V lookup: CDR1 LNHDA, CDR2 SQIVND (reference sequence). J gave up 8 bases and V 3 bases, and 9 bases lay outside the gene matches. The CDR3 is made up of 14 amino acids.

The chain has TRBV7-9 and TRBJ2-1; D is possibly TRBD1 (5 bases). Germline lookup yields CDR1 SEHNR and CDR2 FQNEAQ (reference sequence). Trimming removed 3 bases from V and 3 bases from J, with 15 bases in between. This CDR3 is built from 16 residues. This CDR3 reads CASSFRAREFYNEQFF. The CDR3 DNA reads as TGTGCCAGCAGCTTTAGGGCCAGGGAATTCTACAATGAGCAGTTCTTC.

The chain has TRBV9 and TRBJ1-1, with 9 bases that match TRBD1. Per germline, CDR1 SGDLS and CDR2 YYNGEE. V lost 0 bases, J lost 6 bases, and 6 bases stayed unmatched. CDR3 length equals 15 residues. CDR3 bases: TGTGCCAGCAGCGTAGTACCGGGACAGGGACCTGAAGCTTTCTTT. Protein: CASSVVPGQGPEAFF.

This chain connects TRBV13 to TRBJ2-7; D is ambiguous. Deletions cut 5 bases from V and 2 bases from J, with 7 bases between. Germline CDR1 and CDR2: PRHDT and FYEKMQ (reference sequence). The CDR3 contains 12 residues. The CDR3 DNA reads TGTGCCAGCAGCCGCCTTACCTACGAGCAGTACTTC. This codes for CASSRLTYEQYF. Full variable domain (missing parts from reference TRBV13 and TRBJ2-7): AAGVIQSPRHLIKEKRETATLKCYPIPRHDTVYWYQQGPGQDPQFLISFYEKMQSDKGSIPDRFSAQQFSDYHSELNMSSLELGDSALYFCASSRLTYEQYFGPGTRLTVT.

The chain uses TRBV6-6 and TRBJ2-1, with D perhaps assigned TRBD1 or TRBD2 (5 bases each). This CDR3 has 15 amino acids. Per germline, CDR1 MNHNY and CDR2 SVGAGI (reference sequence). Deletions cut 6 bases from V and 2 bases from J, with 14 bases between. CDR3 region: CASRRSGPTYNEQFF. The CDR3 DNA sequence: TGTGCCAGCAGAAGGTCGGGACCAACCTACAATGAGCAGTTCTTC.